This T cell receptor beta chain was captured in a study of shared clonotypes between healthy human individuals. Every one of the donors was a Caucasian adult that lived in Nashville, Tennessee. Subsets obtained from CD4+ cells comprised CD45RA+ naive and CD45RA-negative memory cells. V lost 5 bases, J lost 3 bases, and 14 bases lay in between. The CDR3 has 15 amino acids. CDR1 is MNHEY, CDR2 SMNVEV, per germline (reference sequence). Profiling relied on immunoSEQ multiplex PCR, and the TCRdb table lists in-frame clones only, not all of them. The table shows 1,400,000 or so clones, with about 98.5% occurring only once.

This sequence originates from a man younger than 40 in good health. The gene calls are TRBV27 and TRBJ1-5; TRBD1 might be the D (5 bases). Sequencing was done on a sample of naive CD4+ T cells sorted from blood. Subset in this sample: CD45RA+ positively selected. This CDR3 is CASSADSLNNQPQHF. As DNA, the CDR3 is TGTGCCAGCAGTGCTGACAGTCTCAACAATCAGCCCCAGCATTTT.